This TCR beta chain originates from a study of blood T cell repertoires in COVID-19 (dated by TCRdb to the early 2020s). With regard to the full study: Samples from collaborators originated in the United States, Italy and Spain and spanned both the acute and convalescent phases of COVID-19. The material from the prospective study consisted of cDNA or gDNA derived from T cells, B-cell-depleted T cells, or PBMCs. Subjects who had been exposed to COVID-19, were actively infected with it, or had recovered from it provided the deeply sampled blood TCRbeta repertoires that made up the dataset. The repertoires were released in a freely available public database intended as a resource for research on the immune response to SARS-CoV-2. Samples came from the ongoing ImmuneRACE study (first 160 participants) plus 1,254 subjects from 6 global collaborators. The sample metadata nearly always contained a de-identified subject ID, COVID-19 status, age in years and sex. Where HLA class I and class II types were available, the types were taken from metadata supplied by the sample provider, not from assay-based typing. Findings and caveats that apply to the study as a whole: How much clinical and demographic metadata was included differed by source and by participant, and the metadata was provided uncurated.

TCRbeta CDR3 regions were amplified from genomic DNA using the immunoSEQ Assay, a bias-controlled multiplex PCR. The study's own analysis went as follows. Nucleated cell counts per sample were estimated from amplification of reference gene primers within the assay. To quantify the absolute abundance of each unique TCRbeta CDR3 rearrangement, sequence reads were collapsed and filtered. Productive Simpson clonality was computed per sample as the square root of Simpson's diversity index over productive rearrangements. TCRdb holds this immuneACCESS table with in-frame rearrangements only. Some clones are missing; in checked studies, unresolved V genes explain under half, and the rest has no known cause. V, J and clone size were drawn from that table, and D and trimming were deduced from the DNA. The sample contains a few hundred thousand clones, about nine tenths of them found a single time. Of the sample, roughly a tenth falls within the top ten clones.

Enrolling through a virtual design, the prospective study's participants ranged in age from roughly 18 to 95 years and lived across around 25 United States geographic areas. To assign participants to cohorts, the prospective study relied on clinical history that participants themselves reported in a screening survey and a study questionnaire. Recovered participants in ImmuneRACE Cohort 3 were defined by two consecutive negative NP/OP PCR tests, clearance by a healthcare professional, or resolution of symptoms. Mobile phlebotomists in the prospective study collected whole blood, serum and a nasopharyngeal or oropharyngeal swab from every participant. Additional blood draws and questionnaires over a roughly two-month period could optionally be provided by prospective study participants. Blood samples from the prospective study were shipped frozen or at room temperature prior to DNA extraction. The CDR3 goes from the cysteine to the phenylalanine over 13 residues. The retained sequence is limited to the CDR3, 39 bases, with the frame set at the first base. The germline V gene yields KGHDR for CDR1 and SFDVKD for CDR2. The germline V and J ends show losses of 4 bases and 5 bases respectively, and no gene match explains 2 bases of the junction.

Regarding this clone: Its target antigen remains unknown. The sample holds no much larger clone one base away, and base qualities are not on file.

Sequences were obtained from PBMCs or T cells enriched from blood (not recorded which). In this chain, TRBV24-1 is recombined with TRBJ1-1, and TRBD1 aligns with 8 junction nucleotides. The sequence was collected from a woman aged 18-29 years who had recovered from COVID-19. At the DNA level, the sequence is TGTGCCACCAGTGAGCAGGGGGCGACTGAAGCTTTCTTT. It codes for CATSEQGATEAFF.